The present entry profiles one TCR beta chain with its context. This clone's antigen is unknown. Base qualities are missing; no much larger clone stands one base away. These data belong to a study of CD8 T cells in Susac syndrome (dated by TCRdb to the late 2010s). At the level of the whole study: Among the Susac syndrome patients who were sequenced, clinically active disease was present in over 5 and clinical remission was observed in roughly eight. Repertoire sequencing was used to test whether CD8+ T cell activation and differentiation in Susac syndrome was antigen driven. At the time of blood withdrawal, Susac syndrome patients were either therapy-naive, taking corticosteroids (with some also receiving IVIg), or on IVIg alone. Broader findings and caveats from the paper: The number of individuals in the TCR sequencing and HLA analysis was acknowledged as relatively small. The CD4+ T cell repertoire of patients with Susac syndrome showed no detectable clonal expansion.

Peripheral blood CD8+ and CD4+ T cells from healthy donors, Susac syndrome patients and multiple sclerosis patients were profiled by high-throughput TCR beta sequencing. Susac syndrome patients met recently defined diagnostic criteria for definite or probable disease. CD8+ TEMRA cells were enriched by FACS, while bulk CD8+ and CD4+ T cells were purified by magnetic negative isolation. Blood was drawn into EDTA tubes, processed within 24 hours, and PBMCs were isolated by density gradient centrifugation. PBMCs intended for TCR sequencing were frozen in liquid nitrogen and were later thawed in a 37 degrees C water bath. Purity of sorted or isolated CD4+, CD8+ and CD8+ TEMRA cells was at least 90%. RNA was extracted with the RNeasy kit and about 0.45 to 1 ug was reverse transcribed using random hexamers. TCR beta CDR3 regions were amplified with the immunoSEQ multiplex PCR assay covering 54 Vbeta and 13 Jbeta segments. To correct PCR amplification bias, a synthetic template baseline was used for both primer optimization and computational correction. For the original study's pipeline: Only productive sequences were kept, with reads annotated to V, D and J genes according to IMGT and analyzed in immunoSEQ Analyzer. Clonality was calculated as one minus the Shannon entropy normalized by log2 of the number of productive unique sequences. For each patient and control, public and private clones were evaluated within the 100 most prevalent clones. Clones were defined as Susac-specific if absent from the healthy and MS cohorts, from 1052 published viral clones and from other ImmuneACCESS disease sequences. TCRdb reanalyzed the raw reads on its own, using fastp at Q25 for trimming and MiXCR for clone calling, and kept in-frame beta chains. Rows with one shared CDR3 protein collapse into an entry with the most common genes and DNA. The V and J calls and clone size are TCRdb's, not the authors'. This sample lists 150,000 to 160,000 distinct CDR3 sequences; approximately 95% were detected once. The top ten clonotypes cover about 0.16% of the sample.

In the germline V gene, CDR1 corresponds to SQVTM and CDR2 to ANQGSEA. Clipping removes 4 bases from V and 0 bases from J, with 5 as the unmatched junction base count. Including the terminal cysteine and phenylalanine, the CDR3 comprises 14 residues. Only the CDR3 part of the read is kept: 42 bases, read in frame from the first base. Recombination linked TRBV29-1 to TRBJ1-1, with 7 middle bases fitting TRBD1. The sequencing input was CD4+ T cells from PBMCs. The clonotype originates from a human donor with Susac syndrome. The DNA is TGCAGCGTTGTAACAGGGGTGCTGAACACTGAAGCTTTCTTT. This gives the protein CSVVTGVLNTEAFF.